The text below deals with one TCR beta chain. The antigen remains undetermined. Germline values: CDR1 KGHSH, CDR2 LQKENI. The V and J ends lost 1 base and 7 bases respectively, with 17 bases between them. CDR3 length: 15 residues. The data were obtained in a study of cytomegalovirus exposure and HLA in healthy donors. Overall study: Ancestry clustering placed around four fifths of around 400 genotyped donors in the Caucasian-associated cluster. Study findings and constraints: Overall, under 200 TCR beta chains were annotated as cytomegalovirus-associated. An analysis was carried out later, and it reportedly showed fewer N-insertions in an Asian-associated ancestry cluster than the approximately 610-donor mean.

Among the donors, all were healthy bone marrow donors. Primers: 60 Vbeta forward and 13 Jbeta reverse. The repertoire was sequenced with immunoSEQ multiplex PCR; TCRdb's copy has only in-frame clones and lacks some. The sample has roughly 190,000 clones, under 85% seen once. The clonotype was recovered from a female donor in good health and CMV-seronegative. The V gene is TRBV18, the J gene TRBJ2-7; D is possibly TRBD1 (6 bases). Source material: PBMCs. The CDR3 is CASSPQTGPGEEQYF. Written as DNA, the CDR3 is TGTGCCAGCTCACCACAGACAGGACCTGGGGAGGAGCAGTACTTC.